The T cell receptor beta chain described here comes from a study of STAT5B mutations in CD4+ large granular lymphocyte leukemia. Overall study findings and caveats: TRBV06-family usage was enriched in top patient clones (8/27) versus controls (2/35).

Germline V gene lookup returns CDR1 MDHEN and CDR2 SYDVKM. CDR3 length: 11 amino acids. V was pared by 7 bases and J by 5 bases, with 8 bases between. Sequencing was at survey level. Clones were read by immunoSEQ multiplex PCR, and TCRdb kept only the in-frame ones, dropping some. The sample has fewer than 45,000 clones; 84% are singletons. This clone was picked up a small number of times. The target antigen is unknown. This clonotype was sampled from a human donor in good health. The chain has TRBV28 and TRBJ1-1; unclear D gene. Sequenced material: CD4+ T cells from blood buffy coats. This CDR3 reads CASNSGTEAFF. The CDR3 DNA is TGTGCCAGCAATTCCGGAACTGAAGCTTTCTTT. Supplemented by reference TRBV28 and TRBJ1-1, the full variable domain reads DVKVTQSSRYLVKRTGEKVFLECVQDMDHENMFWYRQDPGLGLRLIYFSYDVKMKEKGDIPEGYSVSREKKERFSLILESASTNQTSMYLCASNSGTEAFFGQGTRLTVV.